Listed below are T cell receptor beta chains from one sample, sequenced in a study of T cell responses to AZD1222 COVID-19 vaccine. The assay was immunoSEQ multiplex PCR, and TCRdb's table has in-frame clones only and misses some. The sample consists of more than 150,000 clones, almost 90% of them appearing once. Specimen: peripheral blood, collected on day 0 of AZD1222 vaccination. All receptors derive from an adult in good health. The CDR3 runs from the conserved cysteine through the conserved F or W. A D gene is named only where the DNA matches it firmly. For some rows the clone size is stated as once, few or many, or as a class when expanded; others skip it.

>TRBV9|NA|NA|13|TRBJ2-7
TGTGCCAGCAGCGTAGGAGGGGAGTACGAGCAGTACTTC
CASSVGGEYEQYF
>TRBV9|NA|NA|14|TRBJ1-1
TGTGCCAGCAGCTCTTCTCATCGGAACACTGAAGCTTTCTTT
CASSSSHRNTEAFF
>TRBV7-2|NA|NA|15|TRBJ2-1
TGTGCCAGCAGCTTCCCGATACGGGATCACAATGAGCAGTTCTTC
CASSFPIRDHNEQFF
>TRBV6-6|TRBD2|NA|17|TRBJ2-3
TGTGCCAGCAGCCGAAGCGGACTAGCGGGAGTCCCAGATACGCAGTATTTT
CASSRSGLAGVPDTQYF
>TRBV28|NA|NA|15|TRBJ1-6
TGTGCCAGCAGTGCCCCCGGCACAGGGCAATCACCCCTCCACTTT
CASSAPGTGQSPLHF
>TRBV7-2|NA|NA|15|TRBJ1-5
TGTGCCAGCAGCTTAGCGCGGGGCCTTAATCAGCCCCAGCATTTT
CASSLARGLNQPQHF
>TRBV9|NA|NA|14|TRBJ2-6
TGTGCCAGCAGCGGTGGGGTCGGGGCCAACGTCCTGACTTTC
CASSGGVGANVLTF
>TRBV11-2|NA|NA|19|TRBJ1-2
TGTGCCAGCAGCGGGCGGCCAGGCTCCAGACAGGCGATTCACTATGGCTACACCTTC
CASSGRPGSRQAIHYGYTF
>TRBV4-1|TRBD1|few|13|TRBJ1-2
TGCGCCAGCAGCCAAGCACAGGGGTATGGCTACACCTTC
CASSQAQGYGYTF
>TRBV6-6|NA|NA|13|TRBJ1-5
TGTGCCAGCAGTTACTCGTGGGGGCTGCCCCAGCATTTT
CASSYSWGLPQHF
>TRBV24-1|TRBD1|NA|17|TRBJ1-2
TGTGCCACCAGTGGAATACGGACAGGGCCCTCGAACTATGGCTACACCTTC
CATSGIRTGPSNYGYTF
>TRBV5-1|NA|NA|14|TRBJ1-3
TGCGCCAGCAGATCAGCAGGGGATGGAAACACCATATATTTT
CASRSAGDGNTIYF
>TRBV2|TRBD2|NA|16|TRBJ2-7
TGTGCCAGCAGTGAAGGGGCTAGCGGGGGGATCTACGAGCAGTACTTC
CASSEGASGGIYEQYF
>TRBV28|NA|NA|14|TRBJ1-1
TGTGCCAGCAGTTTACTGGGGGGCGGAACTGAAGCTTTCTTT
CASSLLGGGTEAFF
>TRBV28|NA|NA|13|TRBJ1-2
TGTGCCAGCAGTTTCGAATGGGGCTATGGCTACACCTTC
CASSFEWGYGYTF
>TRBV6-7|NA|NA|15|TRBJ2-7
TGTGCCAGCCGAAAATCGGGGCAAGGGTCCTACGAGCAGTACTTC
CASRKSGQGSYEQYF
>TRBV27|TRBD1|NA|15|TRBJ1-6
TGTGCCAGCAGACCTCAGGGGGTCTATAATTCACCCCTCCACTTT
CASRPQGVYNSPLHF
>TRBV15|NA|NA|15|TRBJ2-7
TGTGCCACCAGCAGAGAGCGGGGAAGGTCCTACGAGCAGTACTTC
CATSRERGRSYEQYF
>TRBV12-5|TRBD2|NA|12|TRBJ2-1
TGTGCTAGTGCCGGGGGGGACAATGAGCAGTTCTTC
CASAGGDNEQFF
>TRBV5-6|NA|NA|13|TRBJ1-2
TGTGCCAGCAGCTTGAAAGGGAGGGATGGCTACACCTTC
CASSLKGRDGYTF
>TRBV30|NA|few|14|TRBJ2-1
TGTGCCTGGAGGCTTGCGGGCGCTTCCAATGAGCAGTTCTTC
CAWRLAGASNEQFF
>TRBV6-5|NA|NA|14|TRBJ1-2
TGTGCCAGCAGTTACCGTGGACGGACCTATGGCTACACCTTC
CASSYRGRTYGYTF